Listed below are T cell receptor beta chains from one sample, sequenced in a study of blood T cell repertoires in COVID-19. Sequencing used immunoSEQ multiplex PCR; TCRdb keeps in-frame clones, though not all of them. This table has roughly 150,000 clones, more than 65% appearing once. The sequenced sample consisted of peripheral blood. The source is a man in his 70s with active or convalescent COVID-19. Both conserved end residues are part of each CDR3. A D gene is named only where the DNA matches it firmly. Clone size appears in some rows only: once, few, many, or a class for an expanded clone.

v_call	d_call	j_call	clone_size	cdr3_nt	cdr3_aa
TRBV7-3	TRBD2	TRBJ2-1	.	TGTGCCAGCAGCAAGGCGGGAGGGCTCTACAATGAGCAGTTCTTC	CASSKAGGLYNEQFF
TRBV4-3	TRBD2	TRBJ2-1	few	TGCGCCAGCAGCGAGGGACTAGCGCTAGAGCAGTTCTTC	CASSEGLALEQFF
TRBV18	.	TRBJ2-5	.	TGTGCCAGCTCACCAAAGGTCTCGGGTCGGGAGACCCAGTACTTC	CASSPKVSGRETQYF
TRBV29-1	TRBD1	TRBJ2-2	.	TGCAGCGTCCAACCCGGGACAGATTCCGGGGAGCTGTTTTTT	CSVQPGTDSGELFF
TRBV7-3	TRBD1	TRBJ2-1	.	TGTGCCAGCAGCCACGGACAGGGGGGCTACAATGAGCAGTTCTTC	CASSHGQGGYNEQFF
TRBV28	TRBD2	TRBJ2-3	.	TGTGCCAGCAGTTTTGGGCGGGAGCACTCAGATACGCAGTATTTT	CASSFGREHSDTQYF
TRBV19	.	TRBJ1-5	.	TGTGCCAGTAGCTATCAGGTGGGCCACAGGAGAGGCAATCAGCCCCAGCATTTT	CASSYQVGHRRGNQPQHF
TRBV24-1	TRBD1	TRBJ2-2	.	TGTGCCACCGGACTAGGACAGGGGGGGAACACCGGGGAGCTGTTTTTT	CATGLGQGGNTGELFF
TRBV5-5	.	TRBJ2-3	few	TGTGCCAGCAGCTTGAGAGGGGGGGCCAGGGCAGATACGCAGTATTTT	CASSLRGGARADTQYF
TRBV7-9	TRBD1	TRBJ1-2	.	TGTGCCAGCAGCTTACCGTCCCGACAGGGTATCTATGGCTACACCTTC	CASSLPSRQGIYGYTF